Below, one T cell receptor (beta chain) is given with its context. Its matching antigen is unknown. The source of the sample is a study of cytomegalovirus exposure and HLA in healthy donors. Study conclusions and caveats: Indistinguishable V segments such as TRBV6-2 and TRBV6-3 were excluded. Reportedly, TCR beta sequences accurately predicted HLA-A and HLA-B alleles in most subjects. Apart from CMV serostatus, no immune exposure information was available.

V shed 5 bases and J 3 bases; nucleotides not matched to a gene: 6. The CDR3 spans 16 residues. The germline gives CDR1 SGHAT, CDR2 FQNNGV. The PCR contained 60 Vbeta and 13 Jbeta primers. Authors' methods: A follow-up analysis tallied 60 million to 85 million unique TCR beta chains, roughly 11 million shared. Assay used: immunoSEQ multiplex PCR; TCRdb lists only in-frame clones, some missing. That table is the source of V, J and clone size, and D and trimming were worked out from the DNA. The sample shows 200,000 or so clones, 80% to 85% of them seen only once. The sequencing sample was made of PBMCs. The receptor was isolated from a woman aged 18-35 years in good health and CMV-seropositive. This rearrangement joins TRBV11-2 to TRBJ2-5; TRBD2 aligns across 13 bases. CDR3 region: CASSPRLAGGEETQYF. The CDR3 DNA follows: TGTGCCAGCAGCCCACGACTAGCGGGGGGCGAAGAGACCCAGTACTTC.